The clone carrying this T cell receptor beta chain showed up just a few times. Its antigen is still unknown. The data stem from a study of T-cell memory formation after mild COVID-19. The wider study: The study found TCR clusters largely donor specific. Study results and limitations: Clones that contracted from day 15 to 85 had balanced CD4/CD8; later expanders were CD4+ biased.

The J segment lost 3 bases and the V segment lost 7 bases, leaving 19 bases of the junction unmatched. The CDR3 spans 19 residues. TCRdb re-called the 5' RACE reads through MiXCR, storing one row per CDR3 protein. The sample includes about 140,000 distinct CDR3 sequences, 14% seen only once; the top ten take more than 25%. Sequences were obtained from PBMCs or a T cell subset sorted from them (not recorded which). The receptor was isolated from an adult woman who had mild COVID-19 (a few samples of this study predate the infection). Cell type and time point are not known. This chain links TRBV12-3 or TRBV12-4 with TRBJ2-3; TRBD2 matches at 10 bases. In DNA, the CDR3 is TGTGCCAGCACGAGCTCCAGCGGGGGGGCCTTCGTAGGTACAGATACGCAGTATTTT. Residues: CASTSSSGGAFVGTDTQYF.